The 21 T cell receptor beta chains below all came from one sample that was sequenced in a study of blood T cells in healthy people across ages. Primed by a sample-barcoded 5' primer and a J-beta primer mix, a second PCR proceeded for about 7 to 11 cycles. Each CDR3 protein is one row after TCRdb ran MiXCR on the 5' RACE reads. Among fewer than 2,000,000 distinct CDR3 sequences listed, about 32% were seen once. The specimen sequenced was blood. Source of these receptors: a woman younger than 45 in good health.

Note on this clonotype: A much larger clone is a single base away; this may be a read error. V gene TRBV20-1 combines with J gene TRBJ2-7; the match to TRBD2 covers 9 bases. V was clipped by 5 bases and J by 4 bases; unmatched bases: 9. This CDR3 is built from 14 residues. Per the germline V gene, CDR1 is DFQATT and CDR2 is SNEGSKA (reference sequence). The CDR3 DNA sequence: TGCAGTGCTCTAGTACTAGCGGGCGTTTACGAGCAGTACTTC. It is translated as CSALVLAGVYEQYF.

This clonotype has only a few counts. The chain couples TRBV6-5 to TRBJ1-6, with D perhaps TRBD1 (6 bases). The CDR3 sequence is 13 residues long. Germline V gives CDR1 MNHEY, CDR2 SVGAGI. The V end was cut by 6 bases, the J end by 7 bases, with 10 bases between. CDR3: CASRRDKNSPLHF. CDR3 coding DNA: TGTGCCAGCAGGCGGGACAAAAATTCACCCCTCCACTTT.

V and J are TRBV28 and TRBJ2-1; a weak D match, TRBD1 (6 bases). Between the trimmed V and J ends, which lost 4 bases and 3 bases, there was a span of 16 bases. Looked up from germline, CDR1 is MDHEN and CDR2 is SYDVKM. The CDR3 length is 16 residues. The CDR3 nucleotides are TGTGCCAGCAGTTCCAGGTGGGGGCAACGCTACAATGAGCAGTTCTTC. This encodes CASSSRWGQRYNEQFF.

The chain combines TRBV2 with TRBJ1-5; D not certain. Germline CDR1 and CDR2: SNHLY and FYNNEI. Trimming left V 1 base short and J 7 bases short, with 11 bases between. This CDR3 region has 14 residues. The CDR3 DNA sequence: TGTGCCAGCAGTGAAGAGGGCGGCTCCCAGCCCCAGCATTTT. Protein product: CASSEEGGSQPQHF.

The gene calls are TRBV2 and TRBJ2-5; possible D gene TRBD2, 6 bases. From germline, CDR1 is SNHLY and CDR2 FYNNEI. The CDR3 length is 13 residues. V shed 6 bases and J shed 2 bases, with 10 bases lying between them. The CDR3 region has the DNA TGTGCCAGCAGAGAGGGGACTCAAGAGACCCAGTACTTC. This codes for CASREGTQETQYF. Complete variable domain (other parts from reference TRBV2 and TRBJ2-5): EPEVTQTPSHQVTQMGQEVILRCVPISNHLYFYWYRQILGQKVEFLVSFYNNEISEKSEIFDDQFSVERPDGSNFTLKIRSTKLEDSAMYFCASREGTQETQYFGPGTRLLVL.

This sequence joins TRBV15 and TRBJ2-5; perhaps TRBD1 as D (6 bases). CDR1 and CDR2 (germline): LNHNV, YYDKDF (reference sequence). The CDR3 contains 16 residues. V shed 0 bases and J shed 5 bases, with 16 bases lying between them. CDR3 nucleotides: TGTGCCACCAGCAGAGACCGGGGCAGGGGAATCGAGACCCAGTACTTC. This gives the protein CATSRDRGRGIETQYF.

The chain is built from TRBV7-9 and TRBJ2-7; 9 bases are a match to TRBD2. V gave up 4 bases and J gave up 4 bases; unmatched junction bases: 20. The germline V gene encodes CDR1 SEHNR and CDR2 FQNEAQ (reference sequence). This CDR3 comprises 19 residues. This CDR3 is CASSSLGGGPSGEPYEQYF. CDR3 DNA: TGTGCCAGCAGCTCCTTGGGCGGGGGCCCTAGCGGGGAACCTTACGAGCAGTACTTC.

The J gene is TRBJ2-1, the V gene TRBV30; D unclear. CDR3 length: 11 residues. Trimming took off 1 base at V and 11 bases at J, with 9 bases between the two ends. Germline CDR1 is GTSNPN and CDR2 is SVGIG (reference sequence). The CDR3 here is CAWSEGWQQFF. For the CDR3, the DNA is TGTGCCTGGAGTGAAGGGTGGCAGCAGTTCTTC.

This clonotype was observed a few times. The rearrangement uses TRBV7-2 and TRBJ2-3, with D hard to call. The CDR3 spans 16 residues. Germline lookup yields CDR1 SGHTA and CDR2 FQGNSA. V gave up 5 bases and J gave up 1 base, with 16 bases separating them. CDR3 nucleotides: TGTGCCAGCAGCCGAGAGCCGGGTTGGGGCACAGATACGCAGTATTTT. It encodes CASSREPGWGTDTQYF.

This clonotype was seen more than once but under ten times. V gene TRBV5-1 combines with J gene TRBJ1-1; no clear D. Between the trimmed V and J ends, which lost 0 bases and 2 bases, there was a span of 8 bases. There are 14 residues in the CDR3. From germline, CDR1 is SGHRS and CDR2 YFSETQ. The CDR3 is CASSLEWGNTEAFF. CDR3 coding DNA: TGCGCCAGCAGCTTGGAGTGGGGAAACACTGAAGCTTTCTTT.

This clonotype has only a few counts. The J gene is TRBJ2-3, the V gene TRBV20-1; possibly TRBD1 for D (5 bases). The V end was cut by 5 bases, the J end by 0 bases, with 9 bases between. From germline, CDR1 is DFQATT and CDR2 SNEGSKA (reference sequence). This CDR3 contains 13 residues. The CDR3 coding sequence is TGCAGTGCTGCGGCAGGGAGCACAGATACGCAGTATTTT. Encoded protein: CSAAAGSTDTQYF.

The chain is built from TRBV7-7 and TRBJ2-2; 10 positions agree with TRBD2. The CDR3 has 17 amino acids. Germline values: CDR1 SSHAT, CDR2 FNYEAQ (reference sequence). Trimming cost V 4 bases and J 5 bases; bases outside gene matches: 10. The CDR3 here is CASSSPGSGGITGELFF. Here the CDR3 DNA reads TGTGCCAGCAGCTCCCCCGGTAGCGGGGGGATAACCGGGGAGCTGTTTTTT.

The V call is TRBV18, the J call TRBJ1-5; D is uncertain. Trimming took off 6 bases at V and 5 bases at J, with 14 bases between the two ends. This CDR3 has 14 residues. Germline V gene lookup returns CDR1 KGHSH and CDR2 LQKENI. The CDR3 region has the DNA TGTGCCAGCTCTCCCAGGACGGGGTATCAGCCCCAGCATTTT. Residues: CASSPRTGYQPQHF.

This clonotype was recorded once. The CDR3 nucleotides are TGTGCCAACTGCCTGACTAGTATGGGCAATGAGCAGTTCTTC. It is translated as CANCLTSMGNEQFF. The rearrangement uses TRBV4-2 and TRBJ2-1, with D possibly TRBD2 on 6 matching bases. Trimming shortened V by 10 bases and J by 6 bases, and 19 bases separated the two germline ends. This CDR3 contains 14 residues. Germline CDR1 reads LGHNA; CDR2 reads YNFKEQ.

The chain uses TRBV4-1 and TRBJ1-1; 7 bases align to TRBD1. This CDR3 spans 12 amino acids. V was clipped by 5 bases and J by 10 bases; unmatched bases: 7. Germline-derived CDR1 and CDR2 are MGHRA and YSYEKL. Here the CDR3 reads CASSEGQSTAFF. The CDR3 bases are TGCGCCAGCAGCGAGGGACAGTCTACAGCTTTCTTT.

The chain recombines TRBV28 with TRBJ2-7, with 8 bases fitting TRBD1. CDR3 length: 14 residues. CDR1 and CDR2 from the germline V gene are MDHEN and SYDVKM. J gave up 2 bases and V 6 bases, and 6 bases lay outside the gene matches. The CDR3 region has the DNA TGTGCCAGCAGAGCGACAGGGGATACCTACGAGCAGTACTTC. It is translated as CASRATGDTYEQYF.

In its sample, this clonotype was seen a few times. The chain employs TRBV12-3 or TRBV12-4 and TRBJ2-1, with TRBD2 identical over 8 bases. There are 14 residues in the CDR3. The V and J ends lost 5 bases and 4 bases, in that order; junction bases with no gene match: 4. The CDR3 coding sequence is TGTGCCAGCAGTGGGGGACTAGGGTACAATGAGCAGTTCTTC. Protein product: CASSGGLGYNEQFF.

This clonotype was found many times. The chain combines TRBV4-1 with TRBJ1-4; D uncertain. Germline CDR1 MGHRA, CDR2 YSYEKL. This CDR3 spans 11 amino acids. Trimming took off 4 bases at V and 8 bases at J, with 5 bases between the two ends. Here the CDR3 reads CASSRMEKLFF. CDR3 coding DNA: TGCGCCAGCAGCCGCATGGAAAAACTGTTTTTT.

This clonotype was counted a few times. The chain employs TRBV6-1 and TRBJ2-1; the match to TRBD1 covers 7 bases. J was trimmed by 4 bases and V by 3 bases; bases with no gene match: 6. CDR3 length: 15 residues. Germline lookup yields CDR1 MNHNS and CDR2 SASEGT. Here the CDR3 DNA reads TGTGCCAGCAGTGACGGGACAGCTCCTTACAATGAGCAGTTCTTC. It translates to CASSDGTAPYNEQFF.

This clonotype has a handful of counts. This chain uses TRBV12-3 or TRBV12-4 with TRBJ2-3, with D possibly TRBD2 on 5 matching bases. The CDR3 runs to 14 residues. The V and J ends lost 0 bases and 9 bases respectively, with 13 bases between them. CDR3 residues: CASSLAPGLPTQYF. The CDR3 DNA follows: TGTGCCAGCAGTTTAGCCCCCGGACTCCCCACGCAGTATTTT.

The chain uses TRBV12-3 or TRBV12-4 and TRBJ2-5; D is undetermined. Trimming took 3 bases from V and 2 from J, leaving 10 bases between them. The CDR3 consists of 14 residues. The CDR3 nucleotides are TGTGCCAGCAGTTTTCTTAGCCAGCAAGAGACCCAGTACTTC. This encodes CASSFLSQQETQYF.